Here is one T cell receptor (beta chain) with its context. What it recognizes is unknown. This record belongs to a study of shared clonotypes between healthy human individuals. This table comes from immunoSEQ multiplex PCR, and its TCRdb copy is limited to in-frame clones, with some not included. The sample comprises more than 2,000,000 clones, over 85% of which are singletons, and under 0.15% rests with the top ten. Study observations and caveats: In general, naive subsets displayed greater estimated richness than memory subsets did. Clonotypes not shared had lower generation probabilities than those common to all four donors.

Those who donated, Caucasian adults without exception, all lived in Nashville, Tennessee. The sequenced material came from naive CD4+ T cells sorted from blood. Documented subset: CD45RA+ positively selected. The TCR comes from a man aged 18 to 30 in good health.

Written as DNA, the CDR3 is TGTGCCAGCAGCCTCGACCGGGACAGGGCTGGCTACACCTTC. Translation: CASSLDRDRAGYTF. This rearrangement joins TRBV7-9 to TRBJ1-2, with TRBD1 matching over 9 bases. CDR1 and CDR2 from the germline V gene are SEHNR and FQNEAQ (reference sequence). The CDR3 sequence is 14 residues long. V dropped 5 bases and J dropped 7; count of bases not matched to a gene: 8.